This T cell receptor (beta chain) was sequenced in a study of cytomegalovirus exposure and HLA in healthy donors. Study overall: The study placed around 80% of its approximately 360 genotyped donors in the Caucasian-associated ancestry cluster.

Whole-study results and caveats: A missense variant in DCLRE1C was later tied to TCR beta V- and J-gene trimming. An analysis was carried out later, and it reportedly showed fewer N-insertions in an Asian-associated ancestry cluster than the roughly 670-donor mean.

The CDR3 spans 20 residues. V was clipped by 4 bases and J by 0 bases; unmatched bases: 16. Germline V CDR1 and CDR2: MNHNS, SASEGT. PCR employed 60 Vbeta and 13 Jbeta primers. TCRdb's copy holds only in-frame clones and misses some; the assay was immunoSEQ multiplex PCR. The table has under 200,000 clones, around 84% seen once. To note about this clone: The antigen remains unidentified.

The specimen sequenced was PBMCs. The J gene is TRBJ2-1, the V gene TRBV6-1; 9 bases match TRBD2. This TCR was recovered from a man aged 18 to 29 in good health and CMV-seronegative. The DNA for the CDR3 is TGTGCCAGCAGTGGGGGCTGGACGCTAGCGGGACTAAGCTCCTACAATGAGCAGTTCTTC. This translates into CASSGGWTLAGLSSYNEQFF.